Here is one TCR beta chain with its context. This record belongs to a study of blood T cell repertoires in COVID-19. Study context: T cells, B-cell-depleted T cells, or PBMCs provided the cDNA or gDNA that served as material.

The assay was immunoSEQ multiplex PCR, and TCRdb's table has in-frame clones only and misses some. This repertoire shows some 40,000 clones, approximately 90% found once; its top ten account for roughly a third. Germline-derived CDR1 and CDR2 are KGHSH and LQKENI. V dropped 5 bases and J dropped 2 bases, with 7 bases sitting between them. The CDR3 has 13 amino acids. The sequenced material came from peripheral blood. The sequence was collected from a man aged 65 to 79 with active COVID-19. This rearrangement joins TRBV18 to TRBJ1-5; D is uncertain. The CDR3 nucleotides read TGTGCCAGCTCATCAAGAGGCAATCAGCCCCAGCATTTT. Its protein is CASSSRGNQPQHF.